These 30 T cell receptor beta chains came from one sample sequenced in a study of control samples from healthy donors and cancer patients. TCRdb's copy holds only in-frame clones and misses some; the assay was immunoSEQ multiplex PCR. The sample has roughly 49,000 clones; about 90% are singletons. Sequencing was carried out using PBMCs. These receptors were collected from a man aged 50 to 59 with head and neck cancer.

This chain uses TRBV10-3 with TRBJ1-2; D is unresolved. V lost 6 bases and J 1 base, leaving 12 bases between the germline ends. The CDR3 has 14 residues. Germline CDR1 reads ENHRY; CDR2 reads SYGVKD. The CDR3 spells CAISKTGNNYGYTF. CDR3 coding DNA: TGTGCCATCAGCAAAACGGGCAATAACTATGGCTACACCTTC.

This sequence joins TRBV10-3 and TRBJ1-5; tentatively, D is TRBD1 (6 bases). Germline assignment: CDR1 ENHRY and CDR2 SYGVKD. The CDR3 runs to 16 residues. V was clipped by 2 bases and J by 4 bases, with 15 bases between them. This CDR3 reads CAISETTGRANQPQHF. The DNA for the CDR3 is TGTGCCATCAGTGAGACCACAGGGCGGGCAAATCAGCCCCAGCATTTT.

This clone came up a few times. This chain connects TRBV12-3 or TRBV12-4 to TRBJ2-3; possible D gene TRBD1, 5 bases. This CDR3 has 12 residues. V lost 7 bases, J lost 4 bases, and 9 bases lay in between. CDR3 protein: CASNHRPDTQYF. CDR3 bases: TGTGCCAGCAATCACAGGCCAGATACGCAGTATTTT.

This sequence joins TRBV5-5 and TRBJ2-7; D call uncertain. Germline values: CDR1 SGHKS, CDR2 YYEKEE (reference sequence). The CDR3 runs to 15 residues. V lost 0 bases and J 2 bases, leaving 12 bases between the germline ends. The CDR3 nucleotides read TGTGCCAGCAGCTTGGCCGGTACGACACCCTACGAGCAGTACTTC. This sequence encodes CASSLAGTTPYEQYF.

The CDR3, as DNA: TGTGCCATCAGTGACGGGGACGCCTCCTACAATGAGCAGTTCTTC. It specifies CAISDGDASYNEQFF. The V gene is TRBV10-3, the J gene TRBJ2-1; D could derive from TRBD1 or TRBD2 (5 bases each). CDR3 size: 15 residues. The germline gives CDR1 ENHRY, CDR2 SYGVKD. Trimming pared 3 bases from V and 0 bases from J, leaving 9 bases between.

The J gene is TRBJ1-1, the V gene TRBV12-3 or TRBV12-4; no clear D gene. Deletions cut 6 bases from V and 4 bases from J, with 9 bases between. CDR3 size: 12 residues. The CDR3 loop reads CASSPISTEAFF. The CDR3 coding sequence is TGTGCCAGCAGCCCGATCAGCACTGAAGCTTTCTTT.

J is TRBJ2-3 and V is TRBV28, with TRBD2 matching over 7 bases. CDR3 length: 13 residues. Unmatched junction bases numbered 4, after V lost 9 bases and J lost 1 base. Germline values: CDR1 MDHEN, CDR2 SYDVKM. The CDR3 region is CASKRGGTDTQYF. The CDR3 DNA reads TGTGCCAGTAAGCGGGGTGGCACAGATACGCAGTATTTT.

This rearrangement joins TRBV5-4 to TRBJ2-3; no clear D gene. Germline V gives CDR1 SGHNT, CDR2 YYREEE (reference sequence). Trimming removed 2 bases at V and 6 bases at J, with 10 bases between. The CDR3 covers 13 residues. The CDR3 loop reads CASSLRPEDTQYF. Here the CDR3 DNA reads TGTGCCAGCAGCTTAAGACCCGAGGATACGCAGTATTTT.

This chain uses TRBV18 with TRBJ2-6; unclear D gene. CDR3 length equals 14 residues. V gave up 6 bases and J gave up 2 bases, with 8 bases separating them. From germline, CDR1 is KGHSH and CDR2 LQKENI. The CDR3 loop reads CASSTFPGANVLTF. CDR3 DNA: TGTGCCAGCTCTACATTCCCTGGGGCCAACGTCCTGACTTTC.

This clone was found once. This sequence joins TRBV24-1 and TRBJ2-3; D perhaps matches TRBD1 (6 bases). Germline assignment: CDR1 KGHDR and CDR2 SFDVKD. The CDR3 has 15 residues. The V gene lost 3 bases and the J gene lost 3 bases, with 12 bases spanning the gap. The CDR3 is CATSDPNRATDTQYF. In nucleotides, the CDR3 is TGTGCCACCAGTGATCCGAACAGGGCAACAGATACGCAGTATTTT.

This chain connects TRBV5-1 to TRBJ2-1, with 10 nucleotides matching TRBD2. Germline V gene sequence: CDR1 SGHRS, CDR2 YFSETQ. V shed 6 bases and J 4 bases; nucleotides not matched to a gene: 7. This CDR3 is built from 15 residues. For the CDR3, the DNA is TGCGCCAGCACCCGGACTAGCGGCATTTACAATGAGCAGTTCTTC. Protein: CASTRTSGIYNEQFF.

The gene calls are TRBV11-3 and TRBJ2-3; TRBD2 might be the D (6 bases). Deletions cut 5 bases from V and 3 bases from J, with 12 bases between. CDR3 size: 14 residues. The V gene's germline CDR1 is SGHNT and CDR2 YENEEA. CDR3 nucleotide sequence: TGTGCCAGCAGCCCCACCCGGGGGACAGATACGCAGTATTTT. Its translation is CASSPTRGTDTQYF.

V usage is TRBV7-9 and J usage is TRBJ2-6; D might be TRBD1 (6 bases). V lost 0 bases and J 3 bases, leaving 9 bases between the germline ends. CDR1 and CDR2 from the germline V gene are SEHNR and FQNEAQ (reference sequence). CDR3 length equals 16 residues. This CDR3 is CASSLATGRGANVLTF. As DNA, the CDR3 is TGTGCCAGCAGCTTAGCCACAGGGCGTGGGGCCAACGTCCTGACTTTC.

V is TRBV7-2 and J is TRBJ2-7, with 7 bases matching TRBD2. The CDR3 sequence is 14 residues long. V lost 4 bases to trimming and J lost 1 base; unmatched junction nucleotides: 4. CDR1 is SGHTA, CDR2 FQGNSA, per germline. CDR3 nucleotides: TGTGCCAGCAGCTCGACTAGCAAGTCCTACGAGCAGTACTTC. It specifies CASSSTSKSYEQYF.

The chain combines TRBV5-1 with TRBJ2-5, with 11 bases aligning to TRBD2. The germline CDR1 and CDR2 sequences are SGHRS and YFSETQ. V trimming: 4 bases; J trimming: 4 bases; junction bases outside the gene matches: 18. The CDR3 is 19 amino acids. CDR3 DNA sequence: TGCGCCAGCAGCCCGGGACAGGGCTTATTAGCGGGAGGGCTAGAGACCCAGTACTTC. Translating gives CASSPGQGLLAGGLETQYF.

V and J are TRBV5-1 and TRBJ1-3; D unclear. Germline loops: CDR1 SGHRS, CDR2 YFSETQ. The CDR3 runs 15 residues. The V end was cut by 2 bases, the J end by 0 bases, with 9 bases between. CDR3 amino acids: CASSFEGSSGNTIYF. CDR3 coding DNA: TGCGCCAGCAGCTTCGAGGGTTCCTCTGGAAACACCATATATTTT.

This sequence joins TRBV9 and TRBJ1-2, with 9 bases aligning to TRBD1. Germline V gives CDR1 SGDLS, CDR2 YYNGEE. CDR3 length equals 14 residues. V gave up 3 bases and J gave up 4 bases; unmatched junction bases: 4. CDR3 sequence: CASSGDRAGYGYTF. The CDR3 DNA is TGTGCCAGCAGCGGGGACAGGGCCGGCTATGGCTACACCTTC.

The CDR3 loop reads CAISESLNEQYF. The CDR3 DNA reads as TGTGCCATCAGTGAGAGTCTAAACGAGCAGTACTTC. V gene TRBV10-3 combines with J gene TRBJ2-7, with D unclear. The CDR3 has 12 residues. The V gene lost 2 bases and the J gene lost 5 bases, with 7 bases spanning the gap. Germline CDR1 and CDR2: ENHRY and SYGVKD.

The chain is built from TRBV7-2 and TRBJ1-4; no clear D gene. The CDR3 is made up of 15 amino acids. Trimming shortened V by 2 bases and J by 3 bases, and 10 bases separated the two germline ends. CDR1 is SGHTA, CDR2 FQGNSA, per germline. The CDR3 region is CASSLRPGANEKLFF. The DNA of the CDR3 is TGTGCCAGCAGCTTAAGGCCCGGCGCTAATGAAAAACTGTTTTTT.

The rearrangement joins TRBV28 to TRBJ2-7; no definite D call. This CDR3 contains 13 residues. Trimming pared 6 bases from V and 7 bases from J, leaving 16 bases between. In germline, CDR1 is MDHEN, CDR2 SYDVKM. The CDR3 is CASRPTDLGEQYF. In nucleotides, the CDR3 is TGTGCCAGCAGGCCCACTGACTTGGGGGAGCAGTACTTC.

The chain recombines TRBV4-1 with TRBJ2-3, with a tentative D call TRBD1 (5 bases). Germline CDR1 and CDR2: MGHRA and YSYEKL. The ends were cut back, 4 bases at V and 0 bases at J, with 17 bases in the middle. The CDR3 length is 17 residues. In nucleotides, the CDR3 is TGCGCCAGCAGCCTCCGACAGTTCAAGACTAGCACAGATACGCAGTATTTT. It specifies CASSLRQFKTSTDTQYF.

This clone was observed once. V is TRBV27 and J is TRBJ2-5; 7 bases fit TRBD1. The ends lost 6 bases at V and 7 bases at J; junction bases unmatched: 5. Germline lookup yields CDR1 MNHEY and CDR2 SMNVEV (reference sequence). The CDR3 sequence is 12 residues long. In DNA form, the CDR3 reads TGTGCCAGCAGGGGACAGTTGGGGACCCAGTACTTC. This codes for CASRGQLGTQYF.

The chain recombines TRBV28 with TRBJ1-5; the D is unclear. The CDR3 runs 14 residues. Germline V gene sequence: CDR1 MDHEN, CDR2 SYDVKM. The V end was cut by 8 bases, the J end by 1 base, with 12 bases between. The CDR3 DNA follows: TGTGCCAGCCGTCCGAAATGGAGCAATCAGCCCCAGCATTTT. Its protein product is CASRPKWSNQPQHF.

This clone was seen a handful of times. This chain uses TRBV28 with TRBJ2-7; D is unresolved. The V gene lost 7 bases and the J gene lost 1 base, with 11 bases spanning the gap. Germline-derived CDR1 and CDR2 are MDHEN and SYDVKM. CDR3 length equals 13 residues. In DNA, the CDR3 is TGTGCCAGCAAGCTTCCCGCATCCTACGAGCAGTACTTC. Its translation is CASKLPASYEQYF.

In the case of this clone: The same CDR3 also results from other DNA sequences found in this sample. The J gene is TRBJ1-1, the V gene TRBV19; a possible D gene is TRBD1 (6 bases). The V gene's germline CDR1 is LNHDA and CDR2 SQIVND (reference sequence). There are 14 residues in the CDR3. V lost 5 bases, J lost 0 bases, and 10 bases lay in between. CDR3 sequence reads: CASSVTGLNTEAFF. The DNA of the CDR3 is TGTGCCAGTAGTGTGACAGGCTTGAACACTGAAGCTTTCTTT.

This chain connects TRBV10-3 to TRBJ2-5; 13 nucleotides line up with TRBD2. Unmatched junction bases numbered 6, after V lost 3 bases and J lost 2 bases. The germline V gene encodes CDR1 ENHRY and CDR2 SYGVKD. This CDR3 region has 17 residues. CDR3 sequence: CAISDPPGLAGQETQYF. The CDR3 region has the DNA TGTGCCATCAGTGATCCTCCGGGACTAGCGGGACAAGAGACCCAGTACTTC.

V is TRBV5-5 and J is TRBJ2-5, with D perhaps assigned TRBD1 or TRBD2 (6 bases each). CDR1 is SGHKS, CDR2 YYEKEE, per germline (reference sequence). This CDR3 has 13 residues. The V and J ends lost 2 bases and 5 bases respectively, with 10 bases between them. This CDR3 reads CASSFRGLETQYF. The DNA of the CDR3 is TGTGCCAGCAGCTTTCGGGGGCTGGAGACCCAGTACTTC.

The DNA for the CDR3 is TGTGCCAGCAGCCCACTTCGTCCCGGGACAGGTATCAATGAGCAGTTCTTC. Its translation: CASSPLRPGTGINEQFF. The V gene is TRBV9, the J gene TRBJ2-1; 8 positions match TRBD1. This CDR3 is 17 amino acids long. Germline loops: CDR1 SGDLS, CDR2 YYNGEE. J lost 6 bases, V lost 4 bases, and 15 bases had no gene match.

CDR3 sequence reads: CASSPTWGGSYNSPLHF. The CDR3 DNA reads TGTGCCAGCAGCCCAACGTGGGGGGGTTCCTATAATTCACCCCTCCACTTT. The chain uses TRBV3-1 (or the pseudogene TRBV3-2) and TRBJ1-6, with D possibly TRBD1 on 5 matching bases. The CDR3 loop spans 17 amino acids. The V end lost 4 bases, the J end lost 1 base, and 14 bases lay between the germline ends. CDR1 and CDR2 (germline): LGHDT, YNNKEL (reference sequence).

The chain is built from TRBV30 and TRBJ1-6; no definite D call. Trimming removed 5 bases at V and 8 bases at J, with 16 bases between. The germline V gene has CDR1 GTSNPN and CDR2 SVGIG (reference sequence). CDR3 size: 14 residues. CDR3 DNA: TGTGCCTGGGATCGACACCCTCCGGATTCACCCCTCCACTTT. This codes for CAWDRHPPDSPLHF.